The clone carrying this T cell receptor beta chain appeared a single time. The record originates from a study of blood T cell repertoires in COVID-19. V was pared by 5 bases and J by 3 bases, with 6 bases of the junction left unmatched. The CDR3 runs 15 residues. CDR1 MDHEN and CDR2 SYDVKM come from the germline V gene. Some clones are missing from TCRdb's copy, which holds only in-frame ones; the method was immunoSEQ multiplex PCR. There are under 250,000 clones in the sample; around four fifths occur only once, and around 6.8% lies in the top ten. Input material: peripheral blood. V and J are TRBV28 and TRBJ1-4; 7 nucleotides match TRBD1. This clonotype was obtained from a woman aged 55 to 70 with active or convalescent COVID-19. The CDR3 nucleotides read TGTGCCAGCAGTCCCCAGACAGGGTCTAATGAAAAACTGTTTTTT. This encodes CASSPQTGSNEKLFF.